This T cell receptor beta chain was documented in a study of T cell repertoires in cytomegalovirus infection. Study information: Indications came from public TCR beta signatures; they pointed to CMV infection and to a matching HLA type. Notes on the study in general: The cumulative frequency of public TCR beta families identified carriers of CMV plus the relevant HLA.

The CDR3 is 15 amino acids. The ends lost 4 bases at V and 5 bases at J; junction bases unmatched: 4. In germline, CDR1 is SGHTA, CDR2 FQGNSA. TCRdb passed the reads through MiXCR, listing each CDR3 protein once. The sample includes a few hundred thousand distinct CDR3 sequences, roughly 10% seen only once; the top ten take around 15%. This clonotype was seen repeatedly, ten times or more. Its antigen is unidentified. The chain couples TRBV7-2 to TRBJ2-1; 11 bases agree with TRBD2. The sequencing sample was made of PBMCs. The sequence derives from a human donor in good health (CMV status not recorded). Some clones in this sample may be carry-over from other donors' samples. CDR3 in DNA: TGTGCCAGCAGCTACTTAGCGGGAGGGAACAATGAGCAGTTCTTC. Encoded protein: CASSYLAGGNNEQFF.